The 15 T cell receptor beta chains presented below share a single source sample, sequenced in a study of blood T cell repertoires in COVID-19. Sequenced by immunoSEQ multiplex PCR; TCRdb stores in-frame clones only, minus some. The table includes some 180,000 clones, 84% detected once. The sequencing input was peripheral blood. Every receptor here comes from a human donor in a cohort sampled during active COVID-19.

V gene TRBV12-5 combines with J gene TRBJ2-7; 8 nucleotides align to TRBD2. The CDR3 is 16 residues long. The V gene end was trimmed by 0 bases and the J gene end by 6 bases; junction bases not matched to a gene: 10. Germline V gives CDR1 LGHNT, CDR2 FRNRAP. CDR3 amino acids: CASGLVGGGGPVEQYF. CDR3 DNA: TGTGCTAGTGGTTTGGTAGGTGGCGGGGGGCCGGTCGAGCAGTACTTC.

The V and J genes are TRBV3-1 (or the pseudogene TRBV3-2) and TRBJ2-1; D unclear. Germline CDR1 is LGHDT and CDR2 is YNNKEL (reference sequence). The V end lost 0 bases, the J end lost 4 bases, and 10 bases lay between the germline ends. There are 15 residues in the CDR3. The chain's CDR3 is CASSQDNRLYNEQFF. The CDR3 nucleotides are TGTGCCAGCAGCCAAGATAATAGACTTTACAATGAGCAGTTCTTC.

This chain uses TRBV7-9 with TRBJ2-7; D not resolved. V lost 4 bases and J lost 7, with 11 bases in between. Per germline, CDR1 SEHNR and CDR2 FQNEAQ (reference sequence). This CDR3 has 12 amino acids. The CDR3 loop is CASSSPDWEQYF. The CDR3 coding sequence is TGTGCCAGCAGCTCCCCCGACTGGGAGCAGTACTTC. Complete variable domain (other parts from reference TRBV7-9 and TRBJ2-7): DTGVSQNPRHKITKRGQNVTFRCDPISEHNRLYWYRQTLGQGPEFLTYFQNEAQLEKSRLLSDRFSAERPKGSFSTLEIQRTEQGDSAMYLCASSSPDWEQYFGPGTRLTVT.

The chain is built from TRBV15 and TRBJ2-3; D unresolved. Trimming cost V 1 base and J 0 bases, with 8 bases left between them. The germline gives CDR1 LNHNV, CDR2 YYDKDF (reference sequence). There are 15 residues in the CDR3. The CDR3 region is CATSRVAASTDTQYF. Written as DNA, the CDR3 is TGTGCCACCAGCAGAGTTGCGGCTAGCACAGATACGCAGTATTTT.

This chain links TRBV19 with TRBJ2-1; tentative D call: TRBD1 (5 bases). Trimming left V 5 bases short and J 4 bases short, with 12 bases between. CDR1 is LNHDA, CDR2 SQIVND, per germline (reference sequence). This CDR3 comprises 14 residues. CDR3 residues: CASSDQGGYNEQFF. The CDR3 DNA reads as TGTGCCAGTAGTGACCAGGGTGGGTACAATGAGCAGTTCTTC.

This clone was detected only a few times. The chain couples TRBV4-1 to TRBJ1-2; TRBD1 aligns across 8 bases. CDR3 length equals 14 residues. CDR1 and CDR2 from the germline V gene are MGHRA and YSYEKL. V was clipped by 3 bases and J by 8 bases; unmatched bases: 8. The CDR3 DNA sequence: TGCGCCAGCAGCCAGAGGCAGGGGGCTGGGGGCTACACCTTC. Its translation is CASSQRQGAGGYTF.

V and J are TRBV13 and TRBJ1-6; D call uncertain. This CDR3 is 15 amino acids long. CDR1 and CDR2 from the germline V gene are PRHDT and FYEKMQ (reference sequence). V dropped 5 bases and J dropped 5 bases, with 13 bases sitting between them. CDR3: CASSLRTLDNSPLHF. The CDR3 nucleotides are TGTGCCAGCAGCCTCCGGACTCTTGATAATTCACCCCTCCACTTT.

CDR3 amino acids: CASSLALGGSGELFF. CDR3 nucleotide sequence: TGTGCCAGCAGCTTAGCTCTGGGGGGGTCCGGGGAGCTGTTTTTT. This chain links TRBV7-9 with TRBJ2-2; 7 bases align to TRBD2. Germline V gives CDR1 SEHNR, CDR2 FQNEAQ (reference sequence). V dropped 0 bases and J dropped 6; count of bases not matched to a gene: 4. The CDR3 totals 15 residues.

The chain uses TRBV20-1 and TRBJ1-2; no firm D call. The CDR3 runs to 9 residues. V was pared by 6 bases and J by 4 bases, with 3 bases between. Germline CDR1 and CDR2: DFQATT and SNEGSKA (reference sequence). Written as DNA, the CDR3 is TGCAGTGCCAGCTATGGCTACACCTTC. The encoded protein is CSASYGYTF.

The chain uses TRBV6-1 and TRBJ1-1; no reliable D call. Trimming removed 3 bases at V and 7 bases at J, with 12 bases between. This CDR3 contains 13 residues. CDR1 is MNHNS, CDR2 SASEGT, per germline. The CDR3 DNA reads TGTGCCAGCAGTGAGTTAATAGCGGGTGAAGCTTTCTTT. As protein: CASSELIAGEAFF.

The V call is TRBV7-9, the J call TRBJ2-7; TRBD1 agrees at 9 bases. This CDR3 comprises 14 residues. Germline CDR1 SEHNR, CDR2 FQNEAQ (reference sequence). The V gene end was trimmed by 5 bases and the J gene end by 5 bases; junction bases not matched to a gene: 7. CDR3 residues: CASSGTGGFDEQYF. DNA of the CDR3: TGTGCCAGCAGCGGAACAGGGGGCTTTGACGAGCAGTACTTC.

This clone was seen only once. The genes are TRBV5-1 and TRBJ2-7; the match to TRBD1 covers 8 bases. Germline V gives CDR1 SGHRS, CDR2 YFSETQ. The CDR3 runs to 14 residues. The V segment lost 3 bases and the J segment 6 bases; nucleotides outside the gene matches: 8. The CDR3, as DNA: TGCGCCAGCAGCTCCGGGACAGGCCCGTCCGAGCAGTACTTC. Its protein is CASSSGTGPSEQYF.

This chain connects TRBV18 to TRBJ2-7; possibly TRBD2 for D (5 bases). This CDR3 region has 14 residues. Germline CDR1 is KGHSH and CDR2 is LQKENI. V dropped 3 bases and J dropped 3 bases, with 12 bases sitting between them. This CDR3 is CASSPGVTDYEQYF. CDR3 DNA sequence: TGTGCCAGCTCACCCGGGGTAACAGACTACGAGCAGTACTTC.

The chain joins TRBV30 to TRBJ2-2, with TRBD1 matching 8 bases. Germline lookup yields CDR1 GTSNPN and CDR2 SVGIG (reference sequence). Trimming cost V 1 base and J 5 bases; bases outside gene matches: 9. The CDR3 consists of 16 residues. CDR3 sequence: CAWSAHRGWGTGELFF. The CDR3 DNA is TGTGCCTGGAGTGCCCACAGGGGGTGGGGGACCGGGGAGCTGTTTTTT.

The chain links TRBV6-1 to TRBJ2-5, with D possibly being TRBD2 (6 bases). There are 16 residues in the CDR3. The V end was cut by 4 bases, the J end by 4 bases, with 19 bases between. In germline, CDR1 is MNHNS, CDR2 SASEGT. CDR3 protein: CASSGSKALGRETQYF. The CDR3 DNA is TGTGCCAGCAGTGGGTCAAAGGCTCTCGGGAGAGAGACCCAGTACTTC.